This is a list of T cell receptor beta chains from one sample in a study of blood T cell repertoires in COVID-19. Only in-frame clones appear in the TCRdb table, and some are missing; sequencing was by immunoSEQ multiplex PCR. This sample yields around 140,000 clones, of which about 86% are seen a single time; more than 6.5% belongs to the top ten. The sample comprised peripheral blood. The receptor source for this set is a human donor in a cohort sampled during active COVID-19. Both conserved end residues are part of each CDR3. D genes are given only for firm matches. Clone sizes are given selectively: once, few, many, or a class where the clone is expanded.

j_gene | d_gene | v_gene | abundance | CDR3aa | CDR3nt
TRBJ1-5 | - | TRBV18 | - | CASSPPGRNQPQHF | TGTGCCAGCTCCCCACCAGGGAGGAATCAGCCCCAGCATTTT
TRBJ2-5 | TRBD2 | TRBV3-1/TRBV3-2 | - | CASTPTSGQETQYF | TGTGCCAGCACCCCGACTAGCGGACAAGAGACCCAGTACTTC
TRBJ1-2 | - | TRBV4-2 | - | CASSPPRGNYGYTF | TGTGCCAGCAGCCCCCCCCGCGGTAACTATGGCTACACCTTC
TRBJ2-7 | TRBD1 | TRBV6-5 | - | CASSLGQAVEQYF | TGTGCCAGCAGTTTAGGACAGGCGGTCGAGCAGTACTTC
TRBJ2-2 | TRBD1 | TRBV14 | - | CASSRDSPTGELFF | TGTGCCAGCAGCCGGGACAGTCCCACCGGGGAGCTGTTTTTT
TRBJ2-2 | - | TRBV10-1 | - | CAARQGGAGELFF | TGCGCCGCCCGCCAGGGTGGGGCCGGGGAGCTGTTTTTT
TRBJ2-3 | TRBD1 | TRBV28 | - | CASSLGTGGTDTQYF | TGTGCCAGCAGTTTAGGGACAGGGGGCACAGATACGCAGTATTTT
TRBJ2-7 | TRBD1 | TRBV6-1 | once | CASSEAEGQGYEQYF | TGTGCCAGCAGTGAAGCAGAAGGACAGGGCTACGAGCAGTACTTC
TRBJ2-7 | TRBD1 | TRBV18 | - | CASSPPKHPDMTGAYEQYF | TGTGCCAGCTCACCACCCAAACACCCCGACATGACAGGGGCCTACGAGCAGTACTTC
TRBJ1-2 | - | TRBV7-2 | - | CASSFTDYGYTF | TGTGCCAGCAGCTTTACGGACTATGGCTACACCTTC
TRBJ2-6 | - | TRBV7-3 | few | CASSQGANVLTF | TGTGCCAGCAGCCAAGGGGCCAACGTCCTGACTTTC
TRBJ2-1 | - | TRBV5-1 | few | CASSLEEQEQFF | TGCGCCAGCAGCTTGGAGGAGCAAGAGCAGTTCTTC
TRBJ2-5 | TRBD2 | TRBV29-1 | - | CSADGTSLGETQYF | TGCAGCGCTGACGGGACTAGCCTTGGAGAGACCCAGTACTTC
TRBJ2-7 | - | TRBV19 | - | CASSSQAGMSSYAYEQYF | TGTGCCAGTAGTTCCCAGGCAGGGATGAGTTCCTATGCCTACGAGCAGTACTTC
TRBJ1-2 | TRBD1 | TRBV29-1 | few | CSVAWDRGDSNYGYTF | TGCAGCGTTGCCTGGGACAGGGGCGACTCTAACTATGGCTACACCTTC